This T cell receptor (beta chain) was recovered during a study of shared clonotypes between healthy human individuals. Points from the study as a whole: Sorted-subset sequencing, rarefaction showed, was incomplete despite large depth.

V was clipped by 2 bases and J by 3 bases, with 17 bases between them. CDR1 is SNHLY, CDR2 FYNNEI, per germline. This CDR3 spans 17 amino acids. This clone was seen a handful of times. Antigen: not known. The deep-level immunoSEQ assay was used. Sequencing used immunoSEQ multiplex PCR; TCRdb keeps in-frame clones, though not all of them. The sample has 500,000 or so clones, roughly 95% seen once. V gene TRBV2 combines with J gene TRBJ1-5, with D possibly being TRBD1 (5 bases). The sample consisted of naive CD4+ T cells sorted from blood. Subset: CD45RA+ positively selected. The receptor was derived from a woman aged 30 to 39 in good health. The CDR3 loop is CASSESLGRGHNQPQHF. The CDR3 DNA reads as TGTGCCAGCAGTGAAAGCTTGGGAAGGGGTCACAATCAGCCCCAGCATTTT.